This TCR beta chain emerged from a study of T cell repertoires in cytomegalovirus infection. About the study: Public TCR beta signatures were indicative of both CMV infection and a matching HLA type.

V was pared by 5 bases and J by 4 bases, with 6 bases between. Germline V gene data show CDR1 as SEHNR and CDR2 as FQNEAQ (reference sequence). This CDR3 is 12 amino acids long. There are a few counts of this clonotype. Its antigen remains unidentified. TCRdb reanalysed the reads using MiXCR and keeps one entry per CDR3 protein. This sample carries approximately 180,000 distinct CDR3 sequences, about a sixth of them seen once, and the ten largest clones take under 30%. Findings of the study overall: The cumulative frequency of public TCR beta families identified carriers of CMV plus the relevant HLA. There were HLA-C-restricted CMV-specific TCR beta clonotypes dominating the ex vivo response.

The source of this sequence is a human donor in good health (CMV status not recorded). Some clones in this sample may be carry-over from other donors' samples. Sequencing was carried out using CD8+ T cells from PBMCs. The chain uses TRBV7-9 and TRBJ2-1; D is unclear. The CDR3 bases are TGTGCCAGCAGCCCCACATACAATGAGCAGTTCTTC. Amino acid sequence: CASSPTYNEQFF.